These 22 T cell receptor beta chains share one sample of origin, sequenced in a study of tumor and adjacent non-tumor tissue in lung cancer. The template was RNA from unsorted bulk tissue. Three rounds of nested PCR, following a modified ARM-PCR protocol, produced the TCRbeta library. A single record per CDR3 protein comes from TCRdb applying MiXCR to the multiplex PCR reads. The profile shows 65,000 to 75,000 distinct CDR3 sequences, about three quarters of them singletons. Input material: lung tumor tissue. The source of these receptors is a man between 60 and 75 years old with non-small cell lung cancer.

Notes on this clonotype: One end of the junction varies from germline; a read error may be responsible. The rearrangement joins TRBV20-1 to TRBJ2-6, with D perhaps matching TRBD2 (5 bases). CDR3 length: 15 amino acids. Germline V gene data show CDR1 as DFQATT and CDR2 as SNEGSKA (reference sequence). CDR3 amino acids: CSAVVGGPGANLLTF. CDR3 sequence (DNA): TGCAGTGCCGTGGTCGGAGGCCCTGGAGCCAACCTCCTGACTTTC.

Note on this clonotype: Since no conserved phenylalanine or tryptophan closes the CDR3, a read error is the likely cause. This chain links TRBV20-1 with TRBJ2-1; D remains unclear. Between the trimmed V and J ends, which lost 1 base and 10 bases, there was a span of 14 bases. The CDR3 consists of 13 residues. Germline V CDR1 and CDR2: DFQATT, SNEGSKA (reference sequence). Here the CDR3 reads CSARGSTTIEQFI. In nucleotides, the CDR3 is TGCAGTGCTAGAGGTTCGACGACAATCGAGCAGTTCATT.

V and J are TRBV20-1 and TRBJ2-4, with D unresolved. V dropped 5 bases and J dropped 9 bases, with 17 bases sitting between them. This CDR3 has 13 amino acids. Germline V gene lookup returns CDR1 DFQATT and CDR2 SNEGSKA (reference sequence). CDR3 DNA: TGCAGTGCTGTCACGATAGCCAGAAGCATTCAGTACTTC. Protein sequence: CSAVTIARSIQYF.

The CDR3 sequence: CASSSPRDGRRTGELFF. Written as DNA, the CDR3 is TGTGCCAGCAGCTCCCCCCGTGACGGACGGAGAACCGGGGAGCTGTTTTTT. V usage is TRBV11-3 and J usage is TRBJ2-2; D remains unclear. Germline V CDR1 and CDR2: SGHNT, YENEEA. This CDR3 spans 17 amino acids. Trimming cost V 4 bases and J 5 bases, with 20 bases left between them.

Comments on this clonotype: With a much larger clone just one base away, this may be a read error. The rearrangement uses TRBV5-1 and TRBJ2-4, with D perhaps TRBD2 (5 bases). The ends were cut back, 6 bases at V and 0 bases at J, with 13 bases in the middle. This CDR3 has 15 amino acids. CDR1 is SGHRS and CDR2 is YFSETQ in the germline V gene. The CDR3, as DNA: TGCGCCAGCAATGCGGGTGGATTAGCCAAAAACATTCAGTACTTC. It is translated as CASNAGGLAKNIQYF.

J is TRBJ1-1 and V is TRBV6-5; D is perhaps TRBD1 (5 bases). The V end lost 1 base, the J end lost 6 bases, and 15 bases lay between the germline ends. The length of the CDR3 is 15 residues. The germline CDR1 and CDR2 sequences are MNHEY and SVGAGI. The CDR3 here is CASSYYRRGGPEAFF. The DNA for the CDR3 is TGTGCCAGCAGTTACTACCGTAGGGGTGGGCCTGAAGCTTTCTTT.

As to this clonotype: A read error may produce the germline difference seen at one junction end. The chain is built from TRBV11-2 and TRBJ1-5, with D tentatively TRBD2 (5 bases). The J call is doubtful: the DNA matches TRBJ2-3 better. The CDR3 sequence is 13 residues long. CDR1 SGHAT and CDR2 FQNNGV come from the germline V gene. CDR3 region: CASSLDRGQPQYF. For the CDR3, the DNA is TGTGCCAGTAGCTTAGATCGGGGTCAGCCCCAGTATTTT.

The V and J genes are TRBV7-9 and TRBJ2-7; no definite D call. The CDR3 length is 12 residues. Germline CDR1 reads SEHNR; CDR2 reads FQNEAQ (reference sequence). Trimming took off 3 bases at V and 5 bases at J, with 8 bases between the two ends. The CDR3 sequence is CASSFGEDEQYF. For the CDR3, the DNA is TGTGCCAGCAGCTTCGGAGAGGACGAGCAGTACTTC.

V usage is TRBV5-6 and J usage is TRBJ2-3; tentatively, D is TRBD2 (5 bases). The CDR3 consists of 14 residues. In germline, CDR1 is SGHDT, CDR2 YYEEEE. Trimming removed 3 bases at V and 2 bases at J, with 10 bases between. DNA for the CDR3: TGTGCCAGCAGCTATCGAGGGTTCACAGATACGCAGTATTTT. Translated: CASSYRGFTDTQYF.

Turning to this clonotype: A read error is likely, as this CDR3 ends without the conserved phenylalanine or tryptophan. The V gene is TRBV20-1, the J gene TRBJ2-1; D unresolved. The germline V and J ends were trimmed by 4 bases and 4 bases, with 11 bases remaining between them. CDR3 length: 13 residues. The germline V gene has CDR1 DFQATT and CDR2 SNEGSKA (reference sequence). In DNA, the CDR3 is TGCAGTGCTAAAGATCTCCTTTACAATGAGCAGTTCTCC. It translates to CSAKDLLYNEQFS.

The chain links TRBV10-3 to TRBJ1-6; no definite D call. CDR1 ENHRY and CDR2 SYGVKD come from the germline V gene. The CDR3 extends over 12 amino acids. The CDR3, as DNA: TGTGCAGCACGGGGTGGAGATTCACTTCTCCACTTT. Translating it yields CAARGGDSLLHF.

As for this clonotype: One end of the junction does not line up with germline, which may come from a read error. The chain carries TRBV14 and TRBJ2-7, with D possibly TRBD2 on 5 matching bases. Per the germline V gene, CDR1 is SGHDN and CDR2 is FVKESK. The CDR3 contains 15 residues. As DNA, the CDR3 is TGTGCCAACAGCCAAGAACTAGGGTTACACTACGAGCAGTACTTC. It yields the protein CANSQELGLHYEQYF.

This clonotype was counted ten times or more. J is TRBJ1-1 and V is TRBV28; D is possibly TRBD1 (6 bases). Germline CDR1 and CDR2: MDHEN and SYDVKM. Deletions cut 7 bases from V and 7 bases from J, with 22 bases between. This CDR3 comprises 15 residues. The CDR3 protein is CASIKPQGHSLEAFF. The DNA of the CDR3 is TGTGCCAGCATTAAACCTCAGGGGCATTCCCTTGAAGCTTTCTTT.

This clonotype was seen more than once but under ten times. The chain is built from TRBV5-1 and TRBJ1-4, with TRBD1 as a possible D gene (5 bases). V was cut by 3 bases and J by 8 bases, with 17 bases left in between. From germline, CDR1 is SGHRS and CDR2 YFSETQ. CDR3 length equals 15 residues. The CDR3 loop is CASSSASGGSEKLFF. DNA of the CDR3: TGCGCCAGCAGCTCTGCGTCGGGGGGAAGCGAAAAACTGTTTTTT.

In its sample, this clonotype was seen once. At one end, the junction sequence differs from germline, possibly due to a read error. The rearrangement joins TRBV12-3 or TRBV12-4 to TRBJ1-2; TRBD1 agrees at 7 bases. The CDR3 sequence is 14 residues long. In DNA, the CDR3 is TGTACCAGTAGTAACCGGGACAGCACCTATGGCTACACCTTT. This codes for CTSSNRDSTYGYTF.

On this clonotype itself: An end of the junction differs from the germline gene, which may be a read error. The J gene is TRBJ2-6, the V gene TRBV6-6; maybe TRBD2 (5 bases). The CDR3 contains 15 residues. The V gene's germline CDR1 is MNHNY and CDR2 SVGAGI (reference sequence). CDR3 protein: CASRSQEARANVLTF. CDR3 bases: TGTGCTAGCAGATCTCAGGAGGCTAGGGCCAACGTCCTGACTTTC.

This clonotype came up once. The junction shows a germline mismatch at one end, possibly a read error. The V call is TRBV11-2, the J call TRBJ1-5; D unresolved. In germline, CDR1 is SGHAT, CDR2 FQNNGV. The CDR3 spans 13 residues. The CDR3 nucleotides read TGTGCCAGCAGCTTAGGTCGGGGTCAGCACCAGCATTTT. This sequence encodes CASSLGRGQHQHF.

This clonotype was seen a few times. The genes are TRBV29-1 and TRBJ2-5, with 10 nucleotides matching TRBD2. CDR1 SQVTM and CDR2 ANQGSEA come from the germline V gene. The J segment lost 11 bases and the V segment lost 4 bases, leaving 16 bases of the junction unmatched. The CDR3 contains 15 residues. The CDR3 loop reads CSVVIAGGLGGKQYF. The CDR3 DNA sequence: TGCAGCGTTGTTATAGCGGGAGGATTGGGAGGGAAACAGTACTTC.

For this clonotype: A read error may produce the germline difference seen at one junction end. CDR3 DNA: TGTGCCATCAGTTACGGTTCGTTCGGGGGTGGAGTTCAAGAGACCCAGTACTTC. Protein: CAISYGSFGGGVQETQYF. V and J are TRBV6-5 and TRBJ2-5; a weak D match, TRBD2 (6 bases). The germline V gene encodes CDR1 MNHEY and CDR2 SVGAGI. The CDR3 spans 18 residues.

A word on this clonotype: Germline and junction disagree at one end, which may indicate a read error. The V gene is TRBV6-1, the J gene TRBJ2-3; TRBD1 matches at 7 bases. CDR3 length equals 14 residues. CDR1 is MNHNS, CDR2 SASEGT, per germline. CDR3 region: CVSSVRQGADTKYF. CDR3 coding DNA: TGTGTCAGCAGTGTAAGACAGGGCGCAGATACGAAGTATTTT.

The chain employs TRBV20-1 and TRBJ2-3, with 11 bases matching TRBD2. The CDR3 spans 14 residues. Germline lookup yields CDR1 DFQATT and CDR2 SNEGSKA (reference sequence). Trimming took 5 bases from V and 12 from J; bases not matched to a gene: 13. The CDR3 spells CSAELAGASDIQYF. The CDR3 DNA reads TGCAGTGCTGAACTAGCGGGAGCCTCAGATATACAGTATTTT.

The V call is TRBV6-5, the J call TRBJ2-7; 9 bases agree with TRBD2. CDR1 is MNHEY, CDR2 SVGAGI, per germline. Germline trimming cut 6 bases from V and 5 bases from J; bases unmatched to any gene: 5. There are 13 residues in the CDR3. CDR3 DNA: TGTGCCAGCAGCCAGACTAGCGGTCACGAGCAGTACTTC. This translates into CASSQTSGHEQYF.